The 11 T cell receptor beta chains below were found in one sample sequenced in a study of identical twins. TCRdb redid the calling of the 5' RACE reads with MiXCR, one entry per CDR3 protein. The repertoire holds hundreds of thousands of distinct CDR3 sequences, with roughly 18% as singletons. This sample also appeared in a second study, on T cells expressing NK-cell markers.

The source material was PBMCs. Source of these receptors: a young woman in good health.

The chain has TRBV11-2 and TRBJ2-3; D gene unclear. The germline gives CDR1 SGHAT, CDR2 FQNNGV. The germline V and J ends were trimmed by 0 bases and 4 bases, with 14 bases remaining between them. The CDR3 is made up of 16 amino acids. The CDR3 loop is CASSLDRSSSPDTQYF. The CDR3 DNA reads as TGTGCCAGCAGCTTAGATCGGAGCAGTTCACCAGATACGCAGTATTTT.

This clonotype has more than one count but fewer than ten. The CDR3 DNA sequence: TGTGCCAGCTCGCGTGGGACAGGGAAGGACACTGAAGCTTTCTTT. Translated, it gives CASSRGTGKDTEAFF. The genes are TRBV18 and TRBJ1-1, with TRBD1 identical over 9 bases. J gave up 3 bases and V 6 bases, and 8 bases lay outside the gene matches. The V gene's germline CDR1 is KGHSH and CDR2 LQKENI. This CDR3 region has 15 residues.

This clonotype was counted only a few times. The chain uses TRBV5-1 and TRBJ2-3, with 9 bases aligning to TRBD2. The CDR3 spans 17 residues. The J segment lost 4 bases and the V segment lost 3 bases, leaving 12 bases of the junction unmatched. Germline-derived CDR1 and CDR2 are SGHRS and YFSETQ. The CDR3: CASSSRRLADESDTQYF. The CDR3 DNA reads TGCGCCAGCAGCTCCCGCAGACTAGCGGACGAATCAGATACGCAGTATTTT. The full variable domain, rest sourced from reference TRBV5-1 and TRBJ2-3, is KAGVTQTPRYLIKTRGQQVTLSCSPISGHRSVSWYQQTPGQGLQFLFEYFSETQRNKGNFPGRFSGRQFSNSRSEMNVSTLELGDSALYLCASSSRRLADESDTQYFGPGTRLTVL.

This clonotype occurred a few times. The J gene is TRBJ1-1, the V gene TRBV7-2; TRBD1 matches at 7 bases. Trimming took 5 bases from V and 1 from J; bases not matched to a gene: 7. Germline CDR1 and CDR2: SGHTA and FQGNSA. This CDR3 has 15 residues. In nucleotides, the CDR3 is TGTGCCAGCAGCCCCAGACAGGGCTGGAACACTGAAGCTTTCTTT. Amino acids: CASSPRQGWNTEAFF.

The V and J genes are TRBV7-9 and TRBJ2-7; TRBD2 matches at 7 bases. Germline assignment: CDR1 SEHNR and CDR2 FQNEAQ (reference sequence). The CDR3 is made up of 14 amino acids. The V and J ends lost 5 bases and 5 bases, in that order; junction bases with no gene match: 9. The CDR3 loop reads CASSRNLAEDEQYF. CDR3 sequence (DNA): TGTGCCAGCAGCAGAAACCTAGCGGAGGACGAGCAGTACTTC.

This clonotype appeared a few times. The chain recombines TRBV28 with TRBJ2-1; 13 bases are a match to TRBD2. Germline CDR1 reads MDHEN; CDR2 reads SYDVKM. The CDR3 is 16 amino acids. V trimming: 3 bases; J trimming: 4 bases; junction bases outside the gene matches: 3. CDR3 region: CASSFTSGGGYNEQFF. The CDR3 DNA reads as TGTGCCAGCAGTTTTACTAGCGGGGGGGGATACAATGAGCAGTTCTTC.

This clonotype has more than one count but fewer than ten. The rearrangement links TRBV20-1 to TRBJ2-7; 8 nucleotides agree with TRBD1. Germline V lookup: CDR1 DFQATT, CDR2 SNEGSKA (reference sequence). The CDR3 is 13 residues long. With 7 bases clipped from V and 2 bases from J, the junction kept 7 bases outside the gene matches. This CDR3 reads CSVPLQGAYEQYF. Written as DNA, the CDR3 is TGCAGTGTCCCTTTACAGGGGGCCTACGAGCAGTACTTC.

The V call is TRBV5-1, the J call TRBJ1-1; 9 bases align to TRBD1. Germline lookup yields CDR1 SGHRS and CDR2 YFSETQ. The CDR3 runs 15 residues. The junction had 12 bases not matched to a gene; V was cut back by 5 bases and J by 7 bases. In DNA, the CDR3 is TGCGCCAGCAGGAAAACGACAGGGGGATCAGGTGAAGCTTTCTTT. Residues: CASRKTTGGSGEAFF.

V is TRBV12-3 or TRBV12-4 and J is TRBJ1-2; tentative D call: TRBD1 (6 bases). The CDR3 is made up of 13 amino acids. The V end was cut by 6 bases, the J end by 8 bases, with 16 bases between. The CDR3 DNA is TGTGCCAGCAGCCATTCAAGGGGGGGCGGCTACACCTTC. Amino acid sequence: CASSHSRGGGYTF.

The V call is TRBV7-9, the J call TRBJ1-1; D gene unclear. V was shortened by 3 bases and J by 8 bases, with 10 bases between the two germline ends. Germline V gene data show CDR1 as SEHNR and CDR2 as FQNEAQ (reference sequence). The CDR3 length is 12 residues. The CDR3 DNA reads as TGTGCCAGCAGCTTCCTCCTCTCCGAAGCTTTCTTT. Amino acid sequence: CASSFLLSEAFF. Filled out from reference TRBV7-9 and TRBJ1-1, the complete variable domain reads DTGVSQNPRHKITKRGQNVTFRCDPISEHNRLYWYRQTLGQGPEFLTYFQNEAQLEKSRLLSDRFSAERPKGSFSTLEIQRTEQGDSAMYLCASSFLLSEAFFGQGTRLTVV.

This clonotype was seen ten or more times. V gene TRBV5-4 combines with J gene TRBJ2-7; no clear D gene. The germline V gene has CDR1 SGHNT and CDR2 YYREEE (reference sequence). V gave up 4 bases and J gave up 0 bases, with 11 bases separating them. The CDR3 sequence is 14 residues long. CDR3 DNA sequence: TGTGCCAGCAGCACCCGCGGCCGCTCCTACGAGCAGTACTTC. Translated, it gives CASSTRGRSYEQYF.